The clone carrying this T cell receptor beta chain occurred once. Its antigen is as yet unknown. The CDR3 totals 17 residues. J was trimmed by 4 bases and V by 8 bases; bases with no gene match: 14. CDR1 and CDR2 (germline): KGHSH, LQKENI. The primer mix had 60 Vbeta and 13 Jbeta primers. Profiling relied on immunoSEQ multiplex PCR, and the TCRdb table lists in-frame clones only, not all of them. Of about 180,000 clones listed, almost 85% are singletons. Sampled while nominally healthy, donors likely had unrecorded immune exposures. This entry belongs to a study of cytomegalovirus exposure and HLA in healthy donors. Broader study findings: Prediction of most subjects' HLA-A and HLA-B alleles by TCR beta sequences was reportedly accurate. Presence/absence analyses assumed roughly uniform sequencing depth across donors, which may not hold. Exclusion applied to some V segments, including TRBV6-2 and TRBV6-3, as they were indistinguishable.

The genes are TRBV18 and TRBJ1-2, with TRBD1 matching over 12 bases. Sequencing was done on a sample of PBMCs. This sequence was found in a woman in her fifties or sixties in good health and CMV-seronegative. CDR3 region: CASTSGTGGDEVYGYTF. As DNA, the CDR3 is TGTGCCAGCACTTCCGGGACAGGGGGCGATGAGGTCTATGGCTACACCTTC.